The T cell receptor beta chain described here comes from a study of cytomegalovirus exposure and HLA in healthy donors. Note on this clone: What it binds is unknown.

The V gene's germline CDR1 is LNHDA and CDR2 SQIVND (reference sequence). This CDR3 is 16 amino acids long. Trimming took off 2 bases at V and 6 bases at J, with 20 bases between the two ends. PCR involved 60 Vbeta and 13 Jbeta primers. Sequenced by immunoSEQ multiplex PCR; TCRdb stores in-frame clones only, minus some. The table has about 130,000 clones, approximately 82% seen once. Study findings and constraints: Across donors, most TCRs were seen rarely, yet some public ones were widespread.

Source material: PBMCs. J is TRBJ2-7 and V is TRBV19, with D perhaps matching TRBD1 (7 bases). The sequence was collected from a man in his fifties in good health and CMV-seronegative. The CDR3 DNA reads TGTGCCAGTAGTATACCCCCCGGCAGGGGGGTAAGCGAGCAGTACTTC. Amino acids: CASSIPPGRGVSEQYF.